The 9 T cell receptor beta chains below come from one sample, sequenced in a study of blood T cell repertoires in COVID-19. Clones were read by immunoSEQ multiplex PCR, and TCRdb kept only the in-frame ones, dropping some. Seen here are 150,000 or so clones, around 83% observed once, and the top ten hold roughly 1.5%. The specimen sequenced was peripheral blood. These receptors all come from a human donor in a cohort sampled during active COVID-19.

Only one count was recorded for this clone. The chain carries TRBV5-1 and TRBJ2-2; D might be TRBD2 (5 bases). The length of the CDR3 is 16 residues. CDR1 is SGHRS and CDR2 is YFSETQ in the germline V gene. V lost 1 base to trimming and J lost 0 bases, with 10 bases between them. CDR3 sequence (DNA): TGCGCCAGCAGCTTGAACAGCGGCTCGAACACCGGGGAGCTGTTTTTT. Its protein is CASSLNSGSNTGELFF.

The rearrangement uses TRBV12-3 or TRBV12-4 and TRBJ2-1, with a tentative D call TRBD2 (5 bases). The CDR3 length is 13 residues. V dropped 9 bases and J dropped 6 bases, with 15 bases sitting between them. The CDR3: CASRRTSANEQFF. In DNA, the CDR3 is TGTGCCAGTCGTAGGACTTCCGCCAATGAGCAGTTCTTC.

This chain joins TRBV10-3 and TRBJ2-6; D remains ambiguous. Germline V gene lookup returns CDR1 ENHRY and CDR2 SYGVKD. CDR3 length: 16 amino acids. V was trimmed by 10 bases and J by 0 bases, leaving 16 bases between them. The CDR3 spells CATIPATGSGANVLTF. Written as DNA, the CDR3 is TGTGCCACCATCCCCGCGACGGGCTCTGGGGCCAACGTCCTGACTTTC.

The chain has TRBV11-1 and TRBJ1-3; D may be TRBD1 (5 bases). V shed 4 bases and J shed 5 bases, with 12 bases lying between them. Per the germline V gene, CDR1 is SGHAT and CDR2 is FQDESV (reference sequence). CDR3 length: 14 amino acids. The CDR3 bases are TGTGCCAGCAGCTCTTACCGACAGAGAAACACCATATATTTT. It translates to CASSSYRQRNTIYF.

The rearrangement links TRBV5-8 to TRBJ1-5, with a weak D call TRBD1 (5 bases). This CDR3 is 16 amino acids long. Germline CDR1 SGHTS, CDR2 YDEGEE. V was trimmed by 4 bases and J by 1 base, leaving 15 bases between them. CDR3 in amino acids: CASSLGRDLSNQPQHF. CDR3 coding DNA: TGTGCCAGCAGCCTTGGAAGGGACTTAAGCAATCAGCCCCAGCATTTT.

The chain employs TRBV6-2 or TRBV6-3 and TRBJ1-5, with 9 positions matching TRBD1. CDR1 and CDR2 from the germline V gene are MNHEY and SVGEGT. This CDR3 has 15 amino acids. V was clipped by 5 bases and J by 6 bases; unmatched bases: 8. In DNA form, the CDR3 reads TGTGCCAGCAGTCCCATAACAGGGGGCAGTCAGCCCCAGCATTTT. Translation gives CASSPITGGSQPQHF.

The chain joins TRBV19 to TRBJ2-1; the D is unclear. CDR1 is LNHDA, CDR2 SQIVND, per germline (reference sequence). Trimming left V 3 bases short and J 8 bases short, with 23 bases between. The CDR3 totals 17 residues. The DNA of the CDR3 is TGTGCCAGTAGTATCGGTGTCGTTAGTAAACGTCGGGATGAGCAGTTCTTC. Protein: CASSIGVVSKRRDEQFF. The full variable domain, in which reference TRBV19 and TRBJ2-1 provide the parts outside the CDR3, is DGGITQSPKYLFRKEGQNVTLSCEQNLNHDAMYWYRQDPGQGLRLIYYSQIVNDFQKGDIAEGYSVSREKKESFPLTVTSAQKNPTAFYLCASSIGVVSKRRDEQFFGPGTRLTVL.

The rearrangement joins TRBV30 to TRBJ2-7; 9 bases agree with TRBD1. Germline V gene lookup returns CDR1 GTSNPN and CDR2 SVGIG (reference sequence). The CDR3 sequence is 14 residues long. The V segment lost 4 bases and the J segment 6 bases; nucleotides outside the gene matches: 10. DNA for the CDR3: TGTGCCTGGATCACCGGGACAGGGCTAGGCGAGCAGTACTTC. Protein: CAWITGTGLGEQYF. Supplemented by reference TRBV30 and TRBJ2-7, the full variable domain reads SQTIHQWPATLVQPVGSPLSLECTVEGTSNPNLYWYRQAAGRGLQLLFYSVGIGQISSEVPQNLSASRPQDRQFILSSKKLLLSDSGFYLCAWITGTGLGEQYFGPGTRLTVT.

This clone was found once. This chain uses TRBV29-1 with TRBJ1-2; tentatively, D is TRBD1 (6 bases). Germline loops: CDR1 SQVTM, CDR2 ANQGSEA. Trimming removed 4 bases at V and 5 bases at J, with 14 bases between. The CDR3 loop spans 13 amino acids. The CDR3 loop is CSVVLQGIYGYTF. The CDR3 DNA reads as TGCAGCGTTGTTCTCCAGGGGATTTATGGCTACACCTTC.